These 15 T cell receptor beta chains were sequenced from one sample in a study of identical twins. TCRdb reanalysed the 5' RACE reads using MiXCR and keeps one entry per CDR3 protein. Of approximately 890,000 distinct CDR3 sequences listed, more than 9% are singletons. These data were likewise used in another study, on yellow fever vaccine responses in identical twins.

Material: PBMCs. All receptors derive from a young woman in good health.

The genes are TRBV2 and TRBJ2-2, with 11 bases lining up with TRBD1. CDR3 length equals 15 residues. CDR1 is SNHLY, CDR2 FYNNEI, per germline. The ends lost 5 bases at V and 4 bases at J; junction bases unmatched: 3. CDR3 nucleotide sequence: TGTGCCAGCAGTTGGACAGGGGGCATCACCGGGGAGCTGTTTTTT. Encoded protein: CASSWTGGITGELFF.

There are a few counts of this clonotype. V is TRBV20-1 and J is TRBJ2-1; TRBD1 or TRBD2 may be the D gene (5 bases each). The CDR3 totals 15 residues. The V end was cut by 5 bases, the J end by 6 bases, with 20 bases between. CDR1 is DFQATT, CDR2 SNEGSKA, per germline (reference sequence). In DNA, the CDR3 is TGCAGTGCTCCTAAAAGTGTCTGGGGGAGCAATGAGCAGTTCTTC. Its translation is CSAPKSVWGSNEQFF.

The genes are TRBV7-8 and TRBJ2-3; D not resolved. Germline V gene data show CDR1 as SGHVS and CDR2 as FQNEAQ. Between the trimmed V and J ends, which lost 6 bases and 2 bases, there was a span of 15 bases. This CDR3 has 15 residues. The CDR3 bases are TGTGCCAGCAGTCTCTTTGGAACAGCCACAGATACGCAGTATTTT. This encodes CASSLFGTATDTQYF.

As for this clonotype: A clone one base away is much larger, so this may be a read error. J is TRBJ2-3 and V is TRBV7-9, with D maybe TRBD2 (6 bases). The CDR3 covers 15 residues. Looked up from germline, CDR1 is SEHNR and CDR2 is FQNEAQ (reference sequence). This CDR3 reads CASTRDFTSTDTQCF. CDR3 sequence (DNA): TGTGCCAGCACAAGAGACTTCACTAGCACAGATACGCAGTGTTTT. Filled out from reference TRBV7-9 and TRBJ2-3, the complete variable domain reads DTGVSQNPRHKITKRGQNVTFRCDPISEHNRLYWYRQTLGQGPEFLTYFQNEAQLEKSRLLSDRFSAERPKGSFSTLEIQRTEQGDSAMYLCASTRDFTSTDTQCFGPGTRLTVL.

This clonotype has ten or more counts. The gene calls are TRBV24-1 and TRBJ2-1; D ambiguous. This CDR3 spans 13 amino acids. V lost 4 bases and J lost 0, with 3 bases in between. The germline V gene has CDR1 KGHDR and CDR2 SFDVKD. The CDR3 DNA reads as TGTGCCACCAGTGACCCCTCCTACAATGAGCAGTTCTTC. Protein: CATSDPSYNEQFF.

This clonotype was seen ten or more times. This sequence joins TRBV2 and TRBJ2-7; TRBD1 agrees at 8 bases. Germline assignment: CDR1 SNHLY and CDR2 FYNNEI. The CDR3 contains 14 residues. V shed 6 bases and J 2 bases; nucleotides not matched to a gene: 6. In DNA, the CDR3 is TGTGCCAGCAGGGGTACAGGGGGTCCCTACGAGCAGTACTTC. This translates into CASRGTGGPYEQYF. The complete variable domain, with remaining parts taken from reference TRBV2 and TRBJ2-7, reads EPEVTQTPSHQVTQMGQEVILRCVPISNHLYFYWYRQILGQKVEFLVSFYNNEISEKSEIFDDQFSVERPDGSNFTLKIRSTKLEDSAMYFCASRGTGGPYEQYFGPGTRLTVT.

This clonotype has just a few counts. J is TRBJ2-7 and V is TRBV7-8; TRBD2 agrees at 7 bases. There are 14 residues in the CDR3. Per the germline V gene, CDR1 is SGHVS and CDR2 is FQNEAQ. V was pared by 1 base and J by 4 bases, with 4 bases of the junction left unmatched. CDR3 DNA: TGTGCCAGCAGCTTAGGGGGGGGAGAGTACGAGCAGTACGTC. Translated, it gives CASSLGGGEYEQYV.

There are many counts of this clonotype. The rearrangement links TRBV5-1 to TRBJ1-5; D call uncertain. The germline gives CDR1 SGHRS, CDR2 YFSETQ. The CDR3 contains 15 residues. Trimming pared 0 bases from V and 2 bases from J, leaving 9 bases between. CDR3 sequence reads: CASSLEGRGNQPQHF. CDR3 nucleotides: TGCGCCAGCAGCTTGGAAGGGCGGGGCAATCAGCCCCAGCATTTT.

V is TRBV15 and J is TRBJ1-6; D is possibly TRBD1 (6 bases). Trimming cost V 1 base and J 7 bases, with 11 bases left between them. Per the germline V gene, CDR1 is LNHNV and CDR2 is YYDKDF (reference sequence). The CDR3 totals 15 residues. CDR3 protein: CATSRVTGSNSPLHF. The CDR3 bases are TGTGCCACCAGCAGAGTGACAGGATCGAATTCACCCCTCCACTTT.

This clonotype was seen a handful of times. The CDR3 nucleotides read TGTGCCACCCTAAAGGACAGGGGGGGTATGGAGACCCAGTACTTC. As protein: CATLKDRGGMETQYF. The rearrangement joins TRBV15 to TRBJ2-5, with 10 bases fitting TRBD1. This CDR3 is 15 amino acids long. The germline V gene encodes CDR1 LNHNV and CDR2 YYDKDF (reference sequence). Trimming removed 8 bases from V and 5 bases from J; junction bases left unmatched: 11.

Only a few counts were recorded for this clonotype. The V and J genes are TRBV24-1 and TRBJ2-4, with a weak D call TRBD1 (5 bases). This CDR3 has 15 residues. The V gene lost 12 bases and the J gene lost 1 base, with 18 bases spanning the gap. CDR1 and CDR2 (germline): KGHDR, SFDVKD. The CDR3 spells CASPLGPYAKNIQYF. CDR3 DNA: TGTGCCTCCCCGTTGGGGCCCTACGCCAAAAACATTCAGTACTTC.

This clonotype was observed a few times. The rearrangement links TRBV20-1 to TRBJ2-1; D is uncertain. The CDR3 spans 15 residues. V dropped 2 bases and J dropped 0 bases, with 11 bases sitting between them. Germline CDR1 DFQATT, CDR2 SNEGSKA (reference sequence). As DNA, the CDR3 is TGCAGTGCTAGACGAAGTGGCGGCTCCTACAATGAGCAGTTCTTC. It yields the protein CSARRSGGSYNEQFF.

In its sample, this clonotype was seen a few times. The V and J genes are TRBV6-2 or TRBV6-3 and TRBJ1-1; perhaps TRBD1 as D (5 bases). V lost 6 bases and J lost 7, with 21 bases in between. The CDR3 loop spans 15 amino acids. The germline V gene has CDR1 MNHEY and CDR2 SVGEGT. This chain's CDR3 is CASSPSREWGGEAFF. The CDR3 DNA sequence: TGTGCCAGCAGCCCATCTCGGGAGTGGGGCGGTGAAGCTTTCTTT.

This rearrangement joins TRBV6-1 to TRBJ2-2, with TRBD2 identical over 9 bases. V shed 5 bases and J 2 bases; nucleotides not matched to a gene: 6. The CDR3 extends over 16 amino acids. Germline V lookup: CDR1 MNHNS, CDR2 SASEGT. The CDR3 reads CASSSGRGGNTGELFF. CDR3 nucleotides: TGTGCCAGCAGTAGCGGGCGGGGGGGAAACACCGGGGAGCTGTTTTTT.

This clonotype came up many times. The J gene is TRBJ2-3, the V gene TRBV12-3 or TRBV12-4, with a tentative D call TRBD1 (5 bases). The CDR3 sequence is 12 residues long. Trimming removed 5 bases from V and 6 bases from J, with 9 bases in between. This CDR3 is CASSPRQDTQYF. The CDR3, as DNA: TGTGCCAGCAGTCCAAGACAGGATACGCAGTATTTT.